Listed below are T cell receptor beta chains from one sample, sequenced in a study of response to subunit inactivated influenza vaccine. TCRdb re-called the RT-PCR reads through MiXCR, storing one row per CDR3 protein. The top ten hold 9.5% to 15% of the sample, which has about 160,000 distinct CDR3 sequences, roughly 10% seen once. Sequencing used non-naive T cells sorted from PBMCs, obtained roughly 6 weeks after vaccination. These receptors originate from a man aged 45-65 years who received an inactivated influenza vaccine. Both conserved end residues are part of each CDR3. A D gene is named only where the DNA matches it firmly. Clone sizes are given selectively: once, few, many, or a class where the clone is expanded.

CSADGALAGVYEQYF,TGCAGTGCTGACGGGGCGCTAGCGGGAGTCTACGAGCAGTACTTC,TRBJ2-7,TRBD2,.,TRBV20-1
CASSRGQGVIYGYTF,TGTGCCAGCAGTCGGGGACAGGGGGTGATCTATGGCTACACCTTC,TRBJ1-2,TRBD1,many,TRBV12-3/TRBV12-4
CASSRERTGLSGNTIYF,TGTGCCAGCAGCCGAGAGAGGACAGGTCTCTCTGGAAACACCATATATTTT,TRBJ1-3,TRBD1,many,TRBV4-2
CASSLDRGGTNTQYF,TGTGCCAGCAGCTTAGATCGGGGGGGCACTAATACGCAGTATTTT,TRBJ2-3,TRBD2,many,TRBV7-2
CSVERGTGSSYEQYF,TGCAGCGTTGAAAGGGGGACAGGATCCTCCTACGAGCAGTACTTC,TRBJ2-7,TRBD1,few,TRBV29-1
CASSLPGQQAYEQYF,TGTGCCAGCAGCTTGCCGGGACAGCAAGCCTACGAGCAGTACTTC,TRBJ2-7,TRBD1,.,TRBV5-5
CASSEARGGSNEQFF,TGTGCCAGCAGTGAAGCCCGGGGGGGGAGCAATGAGCAGTTCTTC,TRBJ2-1,TRBD2,many,TRBV6-1
CASSYLREAFF,TGTGCCAGCAGTTATCTCAGAGAAGCTTTCTTT,TRBJ1-1,.,few,TRBV6-2/TRBV6-3
CASSVAGQRVGNEQYF,TGCGCCAGCAGCGTAGCGGGACAGAGGGTCGGGAACGAGCAGTACTTC,TRBJ2-7,.,many,TRBV5-1
CASSSRERGSEAFF,TGTGCCAGCAGTTCCCGGGAGAGGGGGTCTGAAGCTTTCTTT,TRBJ1-1,.,few,TRBV12-3/TRBV12-4
CATSDPGQGVGEQFF,TGTGCCACCAGTGATCCGGGACAGGGCGTCGGTGAGCAGTTCTTC,TRBJ2-1,TRBD1,few,TRBV24-1
CASSQEDYNEQFF,TGTGCCAGCAGCCAAGAGGACTACAATGAGCAGTTCTTC,TRBJ2-1,.,many,TRBV4-2
CASSPQGVGTDTQYF,TGTGCCAGCAGTCCGCAGGGGGTCGGCACAGATACGCAGTATTTT,TRBJ2-3,TRBD1,many,TRBV27
CASSLTGEETQYF,TGTGCCAGCAGCTTAACCGGGGAGGAGACCCAGTACTTC,TRBJ2-5,.,few,TRBV5-5
CASSVRSNYEQYF,TGTGCCAGCAGTGTTAGATCTAACTACGAGCAGTACTTC,TRBJ2-7,.,few,TRBV2
CASSPTWGGAGELFF,TGTGCCAGCAGCCCGACCTGGGGGGGGGCCGGGGAGCTGTTTTTT,TRBJ2-2,TRBD2,many,TRBV7-2
CSATTGSKNIQYF,TGCAGTGCTACCACAGGGTCCAAAAACATTCAGTACTTC,TRBJ2-4,.,few,TRBV20-1
CSASAVRGGNSYEQYF,TGCAGTGCTAGCGCCGTTCGAGGGGGCAATTCCTACGAGCAGTACTTC,TRBJ2-7,TRBD1,.,TRBV20-1
CASSYSTKRGGRFTGELFF,TGTGCCAGCAGTTACTCGACGAAGAGGGGGGGCCGATTTACCGGGGAGCTGTTTTTT,TRBJ2-2,.,.,TRBV6-2/TRBV6-3
CASSQDLRTEAFF,TGCGCCAGCAGCCAAGATCTCCGGACAGAAGCTTTCTTT,TRBJ1-1,.,many,TRBV4-3
CSVDPTGSPYEQYF,TGCAGCGTTGACCCGACAGGGAGCCCCTACGAGCAGTACTTC,TRBJ2-7,TRBD1,many,TRBV29-1
CASSQGVETQYF,TGTGCCAGCAGCCAAGGAGTAGAGACCCAGTACTTC,TRBJ2-5,.,.,TRBV3-1
CASSGTGTISLPDEQYF,TGTGCCAGCAGCGGGACAGGCACGATCTCCTTGCCCGACGAGCAGTACTTC,TRBJ2-7,TRBD1,.,TRBV7-9
CASSFQRGDQPQHF,TGTGCCAGCTCCTTCCAGCGAGGGGACCAGCCCCAGCATTTT,TRBJ1-5,.,once,TRBV18
CASSRDRGEGTQYF,TGTGCCAGCAGCCGAGATCGGGGGGAAGGGACCCAGTACTTC,TRBJ2-5,TRBD2,.,TRBV7-2
CASSYLSRDRQYGYTF,TGTGCCAGCAGTTATCTCTCCCGGGACAGGCAATATGGCTACACCTTC,TRBJ1-2,TRBD1,few,TRBV6-2/TRBV6-3
CASSKQPGSPLHF,TGTGCCAGCAGCAAACAACCCGGTTCACCCCTCCACTTT,TRBJ1-6,.,.,TRBV12-3/TRBV12-4
CASGRSGDSAFF,TGTGCCAGCGGACGTTCAGGGGATTCAGCTTTCTTT,TRBJ1-1,.,.,TRBV6-5
CASSLAELPSGNTIYF,TGCGCCAGCAGCTTGGCCGAGCTTCCCTCTGGAAACACCATATATTTT,TRBJ1-3,.,many,TRBV5-1
CASSTGPVCPQYF,TGTGCCAGCAGCACCGGTCCCGTCTGCCCGCAGTACTTC,TRBJ2-7,.,.,TRBV4-2
CASSLGRLAGAQETQYF,TGTGCTAGCAGCTTAGGGAGACTAGCGGGGGCCCAAGAGACCCAGTACTTC,TRBJ2-5,TRBD2,few,TRBV7-7
CASSSQDRGTFF,TGTGCCAGCAGCTCCCAGGACAGGGGGACTTTCTTT,TRBJ1-1,TRBD1,few,TRBV7-9